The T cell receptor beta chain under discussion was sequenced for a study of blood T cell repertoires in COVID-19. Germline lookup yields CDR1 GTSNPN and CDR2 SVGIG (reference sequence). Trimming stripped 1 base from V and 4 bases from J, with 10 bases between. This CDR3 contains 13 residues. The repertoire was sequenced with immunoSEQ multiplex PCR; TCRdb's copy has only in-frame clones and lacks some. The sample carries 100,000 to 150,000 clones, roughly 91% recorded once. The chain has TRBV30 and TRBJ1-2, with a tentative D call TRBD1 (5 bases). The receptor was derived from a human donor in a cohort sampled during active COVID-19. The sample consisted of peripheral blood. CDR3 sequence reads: CAWSATGVYGYTF. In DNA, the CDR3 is TGTGCCTGGAGTGCCACAGGAGTCTATGGCTACACCTTC.